The rows below give T cell receptor beta chains drawn from one sample of a study of blood T cell repertoires in COVID-19. Here immunoSEQ multiplex PCR was the method, and the copy in TCRdb shows in-frame clones only, minus some. The table includes 400,000 to 450,000 clones, roughly 91% detected once. The sequencing input was PBMCs or T cells enriched from blood (not recorded which). The receptors shown here come from a young man who had recovered from COVID-19. The CDR3 runs from the conserved cysteine through the conserved F or W. A D gene is named only where the DNA matches it firmly. Size is omitted from some rows. Given values are once, few, many or a class for expanded clones.

V gene	J gene	D gene	clone size	CDR3 protein	CDR3 DNA
TRBV19	TRBJ1-1	.	.	CASSKQGGHTEAFF	TGTGCCAGTAGTAAACAGGGCGGGCACACTGAAGCTTTCTTT
TRBV7-9	TRBJ1-2	.	.	CASSLVPGDYGYTF	TGTGCCAGCAGCTTAGTTCCGGGTGACTATGGCTACACCTTC
TRBV27	TRBJ2-7	TRBD1	.	CASSLSSRGPYEQYF	TGTGCCAGCAGTTTATCGTCCAGGGGGCCCTACGAGCAGTACTTC
TRBV2	TRBJ1-1	.	.	CASSWRGYTEAFF	TGTGCCAGCAGTTGGCGGGGCTACACTGAAGCTTTCTTT
TRBV5-5	TRBJ1-1	TRBD1	.	CASSRDGQGTEAFF	TGTGCCAGCAGCCGCGACGGACAGGGCACTGAAGCTTTCTTT
TRBV15	TRBJ1-2	TRBD1	.	CATGTGANFNYGYTF	TGTGCCACCGGGACAGGGGCTAACTTTAACTATGGCTACACCTTC
TRBV4-1	TRBJ2-4	.	.	CASSQGETGTSKGAKNIQYF	TGCGCCAGCAGCCAAGGGGAAACCGGGACATCCAAAGGAGCCAAAAACATTCAGTACTTC
TRBV6-6	TRBJ1-2	.	.	CASLGGLHYGYTF	TGTGCCAGCCTCGGGGGGCTGCACTATGGCTACACCTTC
TRBV29-1	TRBJ1-3	TRBD1	once	CSVLYSSGGETDRAGNTIYF	TGCAGCGTTCTCTACTCATCAGGGGGTGAGACAGACAGGGCTGGAAACACCATATATTTT
TRBV10-1	TRBJ2-7	TRBD1	.	CASLPPCKTPGQGARGTYEQYF	TGCGCCAGCCTACCCCCCTGCAAGACACCGGGACAGGGGGCGCGTGGCACCTACGAGCAGTACTTC
TRBV2	TRBJ2-1	.	.	CASSEAAGTYNEQFF	TGTGCCAGCAGTGAAGCGGCGGGAACTTACAATGAGCAGTTCTTC
TRBV19	TRBJ2-1	TRBD2	.	CASSSEREGYHNEQFF	TGTGCCAGTAGTAGCGAGCGGGAGGGTTACCACAATGAGCAGTTCTTC
TRBV6-6	TRBJ1-4	.	.	CASASRDVREKLFF	TGTGCCAGCGCCTCCCGGGATGTACGTGAAAAACTGTTTTTT
TRBV11-2	TRBJ1-6	TRBD1	.	CASSPRATGHNSPLHF	TGTGCCAGCAGCCCAAGGGCGACAGGGCATAATTCACCCCTCCACTTT
TRBV5-5	TRBJ1-1	.	.	CASSLAFSERTEAFF	TGTGCCAGCAGCTTGGCCTTTAGTGAGAGGACTGAAGCTTTCTTT
TRBV7-9	TRBJ1-1	.	.	CASSPGHANTEAFF	TGTGCCAGCAGCCCGGGACATGCGAACACTGAAGCTTTCTTT
TRBV3-1/TRBV3-2	TRBJ1-1	.	.	CASSPGFPSYTEAFF	TGTGCCAGCAGCCCAGGGTTCCCGTCTTACACTGAAGCTTTCTTT
TRBV7-3	TRBJ2-3	.	.	CASSFQVGTSTDTQYF	TGTGCCAGCAGCTTCCAAGTGGGGACTAGCACAGATACGCAGTATTTT
TRBV3-1/TRBV3-2	TRBJ2-7	TRBD2	once	CASSVSGSYEQYF	TGTGCCAGCAGCGTGAGCGGGAGCTACGAGCAGTACTTC
TRBV30	TRBJ1-6	.	.	CAWSPRGGPGSNSPLHF	TGTGCCTGGAGTCCCCGGGGGGGCCCGGGGTCGAATTCACCCCTCCACTTT
TRBV5-4	TRBJ2-7	.	few	CASRPLDSSYEQYF	TGTGCCAGCAGGCCCCTGGACTCCTCCTACGAGCAGTACTTC
TRBV2	TRBJ1-2	.	.	CASNQEYYGYTF	TGTGCCAGCAATCAGGAATACTATGGCTACACCTTC
TRBV5-8	TRBJ1-5	.	.	CASSLGEYQPQHF	TGTGCCAGCAGCTTGGGGGAGTATCAGCCCCAGCATTTT
TRBV14	TRBJ2-7	TRBD1	.	CASSPDRATYEQYF	TGTGCCAGCAGCCCGGACAGGGCAACCTACGAGCAGTACTTC
TRBV2	TRBJ1-1	.	.	CASTGEQGYTEAFF	TGTGCCAGCACAGGGGAGCAAGGGTACACTGAAGCTTTCTTT
TRBV25-1	TRBJ1-6	TRBD1	.	CASSEYPSRGPPLHF	TGTGCCAGCAGTGAATACCCATCCAGGGGGCCACCCCTCCACTTT
TRBV19	TRBJ1-2	.	.	CASSMWRGANYGYTF	TGTGCCAGTAGTATGTGGAGGGGAGCTAACTATGGCTACACCTTC
TRBV6-4	TRBJ1-1	.	.	CASSDWARSPGTEAFF	TGTGCCAGCAGTGACTGGGCCCGATCCCCGGGGACTGAAGCTTTCTTT
TRBV10-3	TRBJ1-6	TRBD1	.	CAISEGTENSPLHF	TGTGCCATCAGTGAGGGGACAGAGAATTCACCCCTCCACTTT
TRBV5-8	TRBJ1-4	TRBD1	.	CASSPGTGGTTNEKLFF	TGTGCCAGCAGCCCCGGGACAGGGGGAACAACTAATGAAAAACTGTTTTTT
TRBV3-1/TRBV3-2	TRBJ2-1	TRBD2	.	CASSQAGLAGEREQFF	TGTGCCAGCAGCCAAGCTGGACTAGCGGGAGAAAGGGAGCAGTTCTTC